The sequence of this T cell receptor beta chain was determined in a study of human T cells and chemical hapten exposure. As for the study in general: DPC at 0.01% went onto the upper back in patch tests, read at 6 days. Study-wide points: Expanded TCR sets contained significantly more large CDR3 similarity clusters than controls.

TCRdb processed the RACE reads anew with MiXCR; each CDR3 protein has one entry. The sample includes 150,000 to 200,000 distinct CDR3 sequences, 20% to 25% of them seen just once. Comment on this clonotype: What it binds is unknown.

Indicated time point: patch test 1, 2 weeks after DPC sensitization. Treatment: therapeutic diphenylcyclopropenone sensitization with weekly scalp DPC. Trimming cost V 6 bases and J 8 bases, with 13 bases left between them. The CDR3 spans 12 residues. Germline values: CDR1 MNHEY, CDR2 SVGAGI. This chain links TRBV6-5 with TRBJ1-1; tentatively, D is TRBD1 (5 bases). The sequence derives from a woman aged 50 to 65 with alopecia areata. Some clones in this sample may be carry-over from other donors' samples. The source material was whole blood, sampled in connection with sensitization to the hapten diphenylcyclopropenone (DPC). The CDR3 DNA follows: TGTGCCAGCAGAAGCGACAGATCAGAAGCTTTCTTT. Its translation: CASRSDRSEAFF.